This TCR beta chain was sequenced in a study of response to subunit inactivated influenza vaccine. Study-level results: Few additional T cells are recruited per seasonal influenza vaccination, authors suggested.

TCRdb passed the RT-PCR reads through MiXCR, listing each CDR3 protein once. The sample yields about 830,000 distinct CDR3 sequences, under 20% seen once. V shed 3 bases, J shed 5 bases, and the junction held 5 bases outside the gene matches. Germline lookup yields CDR1 MNHEY and CDR2 SVGAGI. This CDR3 contains 16 residues. Turning to this clonotype: The target antigen is unknown.

Sequenced material: PBMCs from blood, taken roughly 5 days after vaccination. The gene calls are TRBV6-5 and TRBJ2-2, with TRBD1 identical over 11 bases. This sequence originates from a man aged 45-65 years who received an inactivated influenza vaccine. In nucleotides, the CDR3 is TGTGCCAGCAGTTATTCCGGGACAGGGGGAACCGGGGAGCTGTTTTTT. This sequence encodes CASSYSGTGGTGELFF.